A selection of T cell receptor beta chains follows, all from one sample in a study of T-cell memory formation after mild COVID-19. TCRdb recomputed calls from the 5' RACE reads with MiXCR, one row per CDR3 protein. The sample has roughly 45,000 distinct CDR3 sequences, around 25% seen once. Sequencing used PBMCs or a T cell subset sorted from them (not recorded which). These receptors originate from a man aged 18 to 29 who had mild COVID-19 (a few samples of this study predate the infection). Cell type and time point are not known. The CDR3 runs from the conserved cysteine through the conserved F or W. Each record gives: V gene, clone size, J gene, D gene, CDR3 DNA, CDR3 protein. D genes are given only for firm matches. Clone size is shown for a subset of rows, as once, few, many or a class of expanded clone.

V gene: TRBV7-6
clone size: few
J gene: TRBJ2-3
D gene: TRBD2
CDR3 DNA: TGTGCCAGCAGCACACGCGGGGGGCCGACAAAACAACCAGATACGCAGTATTTT
CDR3 protein: CASSTRGGPTKQPDTQYF

V gene: TRBV4-1
clone size: few
J gene: TRBJ2-1
D gene: -
CDR3 DNA: TGCGCCAGCAGCCAAGATGGCGCGGCTCAATGGGAGCAGTTCTTC
CDR3 protein: CASSQDGAAQWEQFF

V gene: TRBV20-1
clone size: many
J gene: TRBJ2-3
D gene: -
CDR3 DNA: TGCAGTGCTAGAGGATTCCGTAGGACGAGCACAGATACGCAGTATTTT
CDR3 protein: CSARGFRRTSTDTQYF

V gene: TRBV6-2/TRBV6-3
clone size: -
J gene: TRBJ1-1
D gene: TRBD1
CDR3 DNA: TGTGCCAGCAGCTGGACAGGGAGTACTGAAGCTTTCTTT
CDR3 protein: CASSWTGSTEAFF

V gene: TRBV12-3/TRBV12-4
clone size: -
J gene: TRBJ1-1
D gene: -
CDR3 DNA: TGTGCCAGCAGTTCCCCTTGGGGACGCACTGAAGCTTTCTTT
CDR3 protein: CASSSPWGRTEAFF

V gene: TRBV24-1
clone size: -
J gene: TRBJ1-1
D gene: -
CDR3 DNA: TGTGCCACCAGTGATTTACGCGACCTCAATGAAGCTTTCTTT
CDR3 protein: CATSDLRDLNEAFF

V gene: TRBV9
clone size: -
J gene: TRBJ1-2
D gene: -
CDR3 DNA: TGTGCCAGCAGCGTAGGTGATAGCCCTGGCTACACCTTC
CDR3 protein: CASSVGDSPGYTF

V gene: TRBV7-9
clone size: -
J gene: TRBJ1-1
D gene: -
CDR3 DNA: TGTGCCAGCAGACGTGACGGTGAAGCTTTCTTT
CDR3 protein: CASRRDGEAFF

V gene: TRBV4-3
clone size: -
J gene: TRBJ2-7
D gene: -
CDR3 DNA: TGCGCCAGCAGCCAAGTGACGGGATCCTACGAGCAGTACTTC
CDR3 protein: CASSQVTGSYEQYF

V gene: TRBV7-9
clone size: few
J gene: TRBJ2-6
D gene: -
CDR3 DNA: TGTGCCAGCAGCCCCCCAGAGTCTGGGGCCAACGTCCTGACTTTC
CDR3 protein: CASSPPESGANVLTF

V gene: TRBV4-3
clone size: -
J gene: TRBJ2-1
D gene: TRBD1
CDR3 DNA: TGCGCCAGCAGCCACTCCTTCCCGGGACAGGGCGTCAATGAGCAGTTCTTC
CDR3 protein: CASSHSFPGQGVNEQFF

V gene: TRBV7-9
clone size: -
J gene: TRBJ2-2
D gene: -
CDR3 DNA: TGTGCCAGCAGGGGGTCGGCGGGGAGCTCGAACACCGGGGAGCTGTTTTTT
CDR3 protein: CASRGSAGSSNTGELFF

V gene: TRBV5-6
clone size: -
J gene: TRBJ2-5
D gene: -
CDR3 DNA: TGTGCCAGCAGCGGGACCCAGGGTCAAGAGACCCAGTACTTC
CDR3 protein: CASSGTQGQETQYF

V gene: TRBV9
clone size: -
J gene: TRBJ2-7
D gene: -
CDR3 DNA: TGTGCCAGCAGCGTAAACAGCTACGAGCAGTACTTC
CDR3 protein: CASSVNSYEQYF

V gene: TRBV12-3/TRBV12-4
clone size: few
J gene: TRBJ2-7
D gene: -
CDR3 DNA: TGTGCCAGCAACTCCGGGACGTACCACGAGCAGTACTTC
CDR3 protein: CASNSGTYHEQYF

V gene: TRBV29-1
clone size: few
J gene: TRBJ2-1
D gene: -
CDR3 DNA: TGCAGCGTTGAAGGGGTCAATGACAATGAGCAGTTCTTC
CDR3 protein: CSVEGVNDNEQFF

V gene: TRBV29-1
clone size: -
J gene: TRBJ1-2
D gene: -
CDR3 DNA: TGCAGCTCCCGGAGTCAGGGCGGCTACACCTTC
CDR3 protein: CSSRSQGGYTF

V gene: TRBV6-6
clone size: -
J gene: TRBJ1-5
D gene: TRBD1
CDR3 DNA: TGTGCCAGCAGTTACGCCGGGACAGATAGCAATCAGCCCCAGCATTTT
CDR3 protein: CASSYAGTDSNQPQHF

V gene: TRBV15
clone size: -
J gene: TRBJ1-1
D gene: TRBD1
CDR3 DNA: TGTGCCACCAGCAGCCGGGACAGGGGGCGCCGCACTGAAGCTTTCTTT
CDR3 protein: CATSSRDRGRRTEAFF

V gene: TRBV5-1
clone size: few
J gene: TRBJ1-2
D gene: TRBD1
CDR3 DNA: TGCGCCAGCGGGACAGGGGGCCAATTGCATGGCTACACCTTC
CDR3 protein: CASGTGGQLHGYTF

V gene: TRBV24-1
clone size: few
J gene: TRBJ2-7
D gene: -
CDR3 DNA: TGTGCCACCAGTGATTTGCCGGTTCAGGGCGCGTACGAGCAGTACTTC
CDR3 protein: CATSDLPVQGAYEQYF

V gene: TRBV28
clone size: -
J gene: TRBJ1-6
D gene: -
CDR3 DNA: TGTGCCAGCAGCCCGTACCCGCTCTCCTATAATTCACCCCTCCACTTT
CDR3 protein: CASSPYPLSYNSPLHF

V gene: TRBV6-2/TRBV6-3
clone size: -
J gene: TRBJ1-2
D gene: -
CDR3 DNA: TGTGCCAGCAGCCAAGACGGGACAACGGGCTTCTATGGCTACACCTTC
CDR3 protein: CASSQDGTTGFYGYTF

V gene: TRBV2
clone size: few
J gene: TRBJ2-1
D gene: -
CDR3 DNA: TGTGCCAGTGGTCAGGACTCCAGCTCCTACAATGAGCAGTTCTTC
CDR3 protein: CASGQDSSSYNEQFF

V gene: TRBV10-3
clone size: few
J gene: TRBJ2-3
D gene: -
CDR3 DNA: TGTGCCATCAGTGAGTCTGACCAGGTAGTAGGGGTCGGTATGCAGTATTTT
CDR3 protein: CAISESDQVVGVGMQYF

V gene: TRBV6-6
clone size: -
J gene: TRBJ2-2
D gene: TRBD1
CDR3 DNA: TGTGCCAGCGGGGGACAGGGGCTGGCCGGGGAGCTGTTTTTT
CDR3 protein: CASGGQGLAGELFF

V gene: TRBV3-1
clone size: few
J gene: TRBJ2-3
D gene: -
CDR3 DNA: TGTGCCAGCAGCCTACGTCTTCTGGCCGGTGGAGATACGCAGTATTTT
CDR3 protein: CASSLRLLAGGDTQYF

V gene: TRBV10-2
clone size: few
J gene: TRBJ2-7
D gene: -
CDR3 DNA: TGCGCCAGCAGTGATAGGACGGACTACGAGCAGTACTTC
CDR3 protein: CASSDRTDYEQYF